The clone carrying this TCR beta chain was recorded many times. What it recognizes is unknown. This sample was included in a study of neurological immune-mediated disorders. The germline V gene encodes CDR1 DFQATT and CDR2 SNEGSKA (reference sequence). Germline trimming cut 6 bases from V and 5 bases from J; bases unmatched to any gene: 10. The CDR3 contains 13 residues. Broader study findings: The absence of shared CDR3 amino acid sequences among expanded clones across subjects suggests private repertoires in all groups.

The unsorted libraries were made from 2 million PBMCs kept at -80 C. TCRdb used MiXCR to reprocess the 5' RACE reads, holding one entry per CDR3 protein. The sample has 50,000 to 70,000 distinct CDR3 sequences, about 2.5% seen once; the top ten hold 2.5% to 3.5%. J is TRBJ2-7 and V is TRBV20-1; 7 positions match TRBD1. The clonotype comes from a middle-aged man with multiple sclerosis. Material: PBMCs. Written as DNA, the CDR3 is TGCAGTGCCCCGGACAGGACAAGAGACGAGCAGTACTTC. This gives the protein CSAPDRTRDEQYF.